Here is one T cell receptor beta chain with its context. Each donor's blood draw was roughly 9.5 milliliters of peripheral blood. Per germline, CDR1 MNHNS and CDR2 SASEGT. This CDR3 is 14 amino acids long. Trimming removed 4 bases at V and 2 bases at J, with 11 bases between. Then a second PCR, running about 6 to 12 cycles, was carried out with a sample-barcoded 5' primer and a J-beta primer mix. TCRdb reprocessed the 5' RACE reads via MiXCR and lists one record per CDR3 protein. The sample has under 2 million distinct CDR3 sequences, roughly 32% seen once. This record comes from a study of blood T cells in healthy people across ages.

The receptor comes from a woman aged 30 to 39 in good health. This chain links TRBV6-1 with TRBJ1-2; D is undetermined. Sequenced sample: blood. The CDR3 nucleotides are TGTGCCAGCAGTGGGGTCGGGGTGAACTATGGCTACACCTTC. Translated: CASSGVGVNYGYTF.